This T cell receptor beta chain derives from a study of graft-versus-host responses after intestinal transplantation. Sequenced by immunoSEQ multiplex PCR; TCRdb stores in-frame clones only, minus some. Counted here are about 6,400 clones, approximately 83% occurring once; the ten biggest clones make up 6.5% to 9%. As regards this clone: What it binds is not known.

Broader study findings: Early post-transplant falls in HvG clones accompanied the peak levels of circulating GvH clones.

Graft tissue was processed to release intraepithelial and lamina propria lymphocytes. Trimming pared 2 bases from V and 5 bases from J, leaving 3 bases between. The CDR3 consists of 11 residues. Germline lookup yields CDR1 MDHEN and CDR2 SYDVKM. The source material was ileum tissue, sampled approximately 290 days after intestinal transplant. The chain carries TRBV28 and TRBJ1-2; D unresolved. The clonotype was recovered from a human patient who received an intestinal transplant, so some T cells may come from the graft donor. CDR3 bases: TGTGCCAGCAGTTTAAGATATGGCTACACCTTC. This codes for CASSLRYGYTF.